The clone carrying this TCR beta chain was detected many times. Its antigen is not known. This sample is drawn from a study of regulatory T cells in long-lasting Graves disease. Study results and limitations: Newly diagnosed disease favored TRBV20-1 and TRBJ2-1 over persistent disease.

Both iRepertoire HTBI primers and Arm-PCR of CDR3 regions were used to build the TCR beta libraries. TCRdb re-derived calls from the multiplex PCR reads in MiXCR, one entry per CDR3 protein. The sample contains 350,000 to 450,000 distinct CDR3 sequences, roughly 25% of which appear only once. This CDR3 comprises 13 residues. The V end was cut by 0 bases, the J end by 1 base, with 6 bases between. Germline values: CDR1 DFQATT, CDR2 SNEGSKA (reference sequence). The time point: persistent/refractory GD, antithyroid drugs over 5 years with positive TRAb. RNA extracted from PBMCs served as the sequencing template.

The chain joins TRBV20-1 to TRBJ1-1, with D unclear. Sequencing was performed on peripheral blood mononuclear cells (PBMCs), taken when the disease was refractory, from a patient treated with antithyroid drugs. This TCR was sampled from a woman aged 40 to 50 with Graves disease. This CDR3 is CSARDPRNTEAFF. DNA of the CDR3: TGCAGTGCTAGAGATCCGCGGAACACTGAAGCTTTCTTT.